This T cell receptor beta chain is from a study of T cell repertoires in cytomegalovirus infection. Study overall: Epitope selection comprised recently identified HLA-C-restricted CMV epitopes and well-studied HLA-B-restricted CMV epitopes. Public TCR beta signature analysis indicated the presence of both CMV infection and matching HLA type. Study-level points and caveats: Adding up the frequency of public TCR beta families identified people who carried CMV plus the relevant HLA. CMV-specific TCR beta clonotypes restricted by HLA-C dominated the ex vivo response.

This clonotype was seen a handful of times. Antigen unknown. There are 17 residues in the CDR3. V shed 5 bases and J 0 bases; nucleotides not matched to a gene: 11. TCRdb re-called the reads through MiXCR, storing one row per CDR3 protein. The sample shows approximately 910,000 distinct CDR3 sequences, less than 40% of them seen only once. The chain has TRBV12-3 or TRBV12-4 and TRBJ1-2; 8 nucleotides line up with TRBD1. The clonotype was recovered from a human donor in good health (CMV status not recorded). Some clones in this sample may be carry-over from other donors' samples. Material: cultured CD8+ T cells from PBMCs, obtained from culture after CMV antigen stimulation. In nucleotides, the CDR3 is TGTGCCAGCAGTGTAAAAGGCAGGGGGCTAACTAACTATGGCTACACCTTC. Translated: CASSVKGRGLTNYGYTF.